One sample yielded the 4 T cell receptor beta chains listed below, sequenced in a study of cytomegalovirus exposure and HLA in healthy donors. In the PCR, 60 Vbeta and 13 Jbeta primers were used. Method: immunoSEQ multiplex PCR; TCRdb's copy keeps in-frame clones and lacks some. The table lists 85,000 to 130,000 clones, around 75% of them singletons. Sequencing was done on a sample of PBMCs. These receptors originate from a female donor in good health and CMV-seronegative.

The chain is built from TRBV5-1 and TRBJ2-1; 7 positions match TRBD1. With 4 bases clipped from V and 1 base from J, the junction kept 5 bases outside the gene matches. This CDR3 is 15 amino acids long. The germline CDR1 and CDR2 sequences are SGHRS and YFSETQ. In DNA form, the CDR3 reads TGCGCCAGCAGCCCATTGACAGGGTCCTACAATGAGCAGTTCTTC. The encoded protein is CASSPLTGSYNEQFF.

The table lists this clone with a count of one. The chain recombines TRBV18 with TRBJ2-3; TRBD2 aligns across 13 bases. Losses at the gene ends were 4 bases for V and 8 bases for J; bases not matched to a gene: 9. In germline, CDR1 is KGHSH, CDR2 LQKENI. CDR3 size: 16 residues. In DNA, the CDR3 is TGTGCCAGCTCACAGACTAGGACTAGCGGGAGCCTTACGCAGTATTTT. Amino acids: CASSQTRTSGSLTQYF.

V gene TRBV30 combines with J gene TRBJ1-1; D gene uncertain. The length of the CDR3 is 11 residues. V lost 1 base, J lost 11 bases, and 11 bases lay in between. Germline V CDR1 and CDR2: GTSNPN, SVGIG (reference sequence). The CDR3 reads CAWSATGDAFF. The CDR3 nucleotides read TGTGCCTGGAGTGCTACCGGTGATGCTTTCTTT.

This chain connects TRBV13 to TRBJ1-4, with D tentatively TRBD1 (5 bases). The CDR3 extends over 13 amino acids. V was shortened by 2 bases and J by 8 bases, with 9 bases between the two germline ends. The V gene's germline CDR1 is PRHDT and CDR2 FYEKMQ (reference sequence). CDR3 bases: TGTGCCAGCAGCTTAAGGGGAAACGAAAAACTGTTTTTT. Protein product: CASSLRGNEKLFF. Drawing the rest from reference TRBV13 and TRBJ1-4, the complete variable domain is AAGVIQSPRHLIKEKRETATLKCYPIPRHDTVYWYQQGPGQDPQFLISFYEKMQSDKGSIPDRFSAQQFSDYHSELNMSSLELGDSALYFCASSLRGNEKLFFGSGTQLSVL.